Listed here are 10 T cell receptor beta chains from one sample, sequenced in a study of T-cell reconstitution after alpha-beta-depleted transplantation in children. As it was prepared, the TCRbeta library received unique molecular identifiers. From the PCR reads, TCRdb called clonotypes with MiXCR, one entry per CDR3 protein. Altogether some 600,000 distinct CDR3 sequences are present, around 13% being singletons, with the ten largest covering around 2.2%. Sequencing was performed on PBMCs, mostly from graft donor cells, taken 360 days after TCRalphabeta/CD19-depleted stem cell transplant. The receptors shown here come from a male patient between 5 and 17 years old who had a stem cell transplant for acute myeloid leukemia, so the T cells may come from the graft donor.

This clonotype was recorded at least ten times. CDR3 loop: CASRPPGGTAPVSGNTIYF. The CDR3 region has the DNA TGTGCCAGCAGGCCCCCCGGGGGCACAGCTCCAGTCTCTGGAAACACCATATATTTT. The chain carries TRBV28 and TRBJ1-3; weak D call: TRBD1 (6 bases). Germline CDR1 and CDR2: MDHEN and SYDVKM. V was pared by 6 bases and J by 0 bases, with 24 bases between. CDR3 size: 19 residues. The full variable domain, with the rest looked up from reference TRBV28 and TRBJ1-3, is DVKVTQSSRYLVKRTGEKVFLECVQDMDHENMFWYRQDPGLGLRLIYFSYDVKMKEKGDIPEGYSVSREKKERFSLILESASTNQTSMYLCASRPPGGTAPVSGNTIYFGEGSWLTVV.

The CDR3 nucleotides read TGTGCCAGCAACCAAAGGAATGAGCAGTTCTTC. This codes for CASNQRNEQFF. V gene TRBV6-2 or TRBV6-3 combines with J gene TRBJ2-1; D not resolved. The CDR3 has 11 amino acids. Germline CDR1 reads MNHEY; CDR2 reads SVGEGT. V dropped 7 bases and J dropped 7 bases, with 8 bases sitting between them.

V usage is TRBV7-2 and J usage is TRBJ2-1; no clear D gene. The germline V gene encodes CDR1 SGHTA and CDR2 FQGNSA. Trimming left V 1 base short and J 10 bases short, with 11 bases between. This CDR3 spans 13 amino acids. Here the CDR3 DNA reads TGTGCCAGCAGCTTAGAGTCATTCGGGGAGCAGTTCTTC. Amino acid sequence: CASSLESFGEQFF.

This clonotype was observed a handful of times. The J gene is TRBJ2-2, the V gene TRBV9, with TRBD1 matching 7 bases. The CDR3 is 15 amino acids. V dropped 5 bases and J dropped 4; count of bases not matched to a gene: 8. Germline values: CDR1 SGDLS, CDR2 YYNGEE. CDR3 amino acids: CASRGDSWSTGELFF. CDR3 coding DNA: TGTGCCAGCAGGGGGGACAGTTGGTCCACCGGGGAGCTGTTTTTT.

CDR3 sequence: CASSLGRATYNEQFF. The CDR3 DNA is TGTGCCAGCAGTTTAGGGCGGGCAACCTACAATGAGCAGTTCTTC. The gene calls are TRBV28 and TRBJ2-1, with D perhaps matching TRBD2 (5 bases). Looked up from germline, CDR1 is MDHEN and CDR2 is SYDVKM. Trimming removed 2 bases at V and 2 bases at J, with 10 bases between. The CDR3 length is 15 residues.

This clonotype was found many times. The chain carries TRBV4-2 and TRBJ2-7; 11 bases map to TRBD2. The junction had 5 bases not matched to a gene; V was cut back by 3 bases and J by 4 bases. The CDR3 totals 15 residues. From germline, CDR1 is LGHNA and CDR2 YNFKEQ. CDR3 amino acids: CASSHVGLADYEQYF. The CDR3 DNA reads as TGTGCCAGCAGCCACGTGGGACTAGCGGATTACGAGCAGTACTTC.

Many counts were recorded for this clonotype. The V and J genes are TRBV7-9 and TRBJ2-5; 7 nucleotides agree with TRBD1. Germline V gene sequence: CDR1 SEHNR, CDR2 FQNEAQ (reference sequence). The J segment lost 4 bases and the V segment lost 3 bases, leaving 8 bases of the junction unmatched. The CDR3 loop spans 15 amino acids. CDR3 sequence: CASSLRGSGGETQYF. The CDR3 DNA is TGTGCCAGCAGCTTGAGGGGATCAGGGGGAGAGACCCAGTACTTC.

This chain joins TRBV20-1 and TRBJ1-1, with D possibly TRBD1 on 6 matching bases. CDR3 length: 13 residues. The V gene's germline CDR1 is DFQATT and CDR2 SNEGSKA (reference sequence). V was cut by 6 bases and J by 0 bases, with 11 bases left in between. The DNA of the CDR3 is TGCAGTGCCCCGGGACATATGAACACTGAAGCTTTCTTT. It is translated as CSAPGHMNTEAFF.

The V call is TRBV29-1, the J call TRBJ1-4; no reliable D call. The V gene lost 4 bases and the J gene lost 5 bases, with 20 bases spanning the gap. This CDR3 contains 16 residues. CDR1 and CDR2 (germline): SQVTM, ANQGSEA. CDR3 sequence: CSVASPRGGTNEKLFF. DNA of the CDR3: TGCAGCGTTGCATCCCCCCGGGGAGGAACAAATGAAAAACTGTTTTTT.

The chain couples TRBV7-9 to TRBJ2-7; D gene unclear. Per the germline V gene, CDR1 is SEHNR and CDR2 is FQNEAQ (reference sequence). Trimming cost V 4 bases and J 3 bases, with 13 bases left between them. The CDR3 totals 14 residues. In DNA form, the CDR3 reads TGTGCCAGCAGCTCCCCTTGGCGGAACTACGAGCAGTACTTC. It codes for CASSSPWRNYEQYF.